This entry features one T cell receptor beta chain sequence. This specimen belongs to a study of blood T cell repertoires in COVID-19. Produced via immunoSEQ multiplex PCR; TCRdb's table is partial and in-frame only. Counted here are approximately 270,000 clones, just over 85% occurring once; the ten biggest clones make up around 1.8%. V lost 6 bases, J lost 5 bases, and 6 bases stayed unmatched. The CDR3 totals 13 residues. The TCR comes from a man aged 35-49 years who had recovered from COVID-19. The sequencing input was PBMCs or T cells enriched from blood (not recorded which). This sequence joins TRBV12-3 or TRBV12-4 and TRBJ1-2, with TRBD1 identical over 7 bases. The CDR3 nucleotides are TGTGCCAGCAGACTTACCAGGGGGTATGGCTACACCTTC. This translates into CASRLTRGYGYTF.